This T cell receptor (beta chain) is from a study of beta chain features in type 1 diabetes. General study points: In every one of the four CD4+ subsets, TCRB CDR3s were moderately but significantly shorter in Type 1 diabetes patients.

A few counts support this clone. Its cognate antigen is unknown. Sequenced material consisted of expressed TCRB transcripts (all of the isolated RNA was reverse transcribed). Here immunoSEQ multiplex PCR was the method, and the copy in TCRdb shows in-frame clones only, minus some. The sample lists 680,000 or so clones; roughly an eighth were seen once. Germline loops: CDR1 SNHLY, CDR2 FYNNEI. CDR3 length: 13 amino acids. Trimming pared 8 bases from V and 5 bases from J, leaving 15 bases between. The chain employs TRBV2 and TRBJ1-1; TRBD1 is a possible D gene (6 bases). This TCR came from a young man with type 1 diabetes. The sequenced sample consisted of naive CD4+ T cells from blood. CDR3 protein: CASDHRVGTEAFF. The CDR3 DNA follows: TGTGCCAGCGATCACAGGGTTGGGACTGAAGCTTTCTTT.